This T cell receptor beta chain came from a study of beta chain features in type 1 diabetes. The V end was cut by 4 bases, the J end by 5 bases, with 8 bases between. This CDR3 has 12 amino acids. CDR1 is MNHNS, CDR2 SASEGT, per germline. The authors reverse transcribed all of the isolated RNA, so sequencing captured expressed TCRB transcripts. Assay: immunoSEQ multiplex PCR; the TCRdb copy retains only in-frame clones and omits some. This sample has fewer than 400,000 clones, with roughly a tenth found just once. Of note for this clone: Its antigen is currently unknown.

Overall study results and limits: People with Type 1 diabetes carried modestly yet significantly shorter TCRB CDR3s in all four CD4+ subsets.

The sample comprised central memory CD4+ T cells from blood. V gene TRBV6-1 combines with J gene TRBJ2-5; D is unresolved. The source of this sequence is a man in his thirties or forties with type 1 diabetes. The CDR3 protein is CASSGLSETQYF. Here the CDR3 DNA reads TGTGCCAGCAGTGGGCTATCGGAGACCCAGTACTTC.